The 19 T cell receptor beta chains below come from one sample, sequenced in a study of response to subunit inactivated influenza vaccine. Using its own MiXCR run on the RT-PCR reads, TCRdb lists one record per CDR3 protein. The sample carries 450,000 to 600,000 distinct CDR3 sequences, 7.5% to 8.5% recorded once. The source material was PBMCs from blood, sampled less than 30 months after vaccination. The receptors come from a man between 50 and 69 years old who received an inactivated influenza vaccine.

At least ten counts were recorded for this clonotype. The V and J genes are TRBV30 and TRBJ2-7; D is ambiguous. The CDR3 covers 14 residues. V shed 2 bases and J shed 2 bases, with 13 bases lying between them. Germline V gene lookup returns CDR1 GTSNPN and CDR2 SVGIG (reference sequence). DNA of the CDR3: TGTGCCTGGAGTTTGGATTCCAGAGCCTACGAGCAGTACTTC. This gives the protein CAWSLDSRAYEQYF.

J is TRBJ2-5 and V is TRBV20-1, with D possibly matching TRBD2 (5 bases). The CDR3 loop spans 12 amino acids. CDR1 is DFQATT and CDR2 is SNEGSKA in the germline V gene (reference sequence). The V gene lost 4 bases and the J gene lost 1 base, with 7 bases spanning the gap. The CDR3 region is CSAIEGQETQYF. DNA of the CDR3: TGCAGTGCTATAGAGGGCCAAGAGACCCAGTACTTC.

The rearrangement uses TRBV12-3 or TRBV12-4 and TRBJ2-1; D remains unclear. This CDR3 is 16 amino acids long. The ends were cut back, 5 bases at V and 2 bases at J, with 16 bases in the middle. This chain's CDR3 is CASSPPTETPYNEQFF. CDR3 coding DNA: TGTGCCAGCAGTCCTCCAACAGAGACACCCTACAATGAGCAGTTCTTC.

The sample holds many counts of this clonotype. This chain connects TRBV20-1 to TRBJ2-3, with a possible D match to TRBD1 (6 bases). V was cut by 3 bases and J by 5 bases, with 21 bases left in between. This CDR3 comprises 16 residues. CDR1 is DFQATT, CDR2 SNEGSKA, per germline (reference sequence). CDR3 sequence reads: CSASTSRGSPGDTQYF. For the CDR3, the DNA is TGCAGTGCTAGCACCTCCAGGGGAAGTCCCGGAGATACGCAGTATTTT.

This clonotype has a count of ten or more. The chain carries TRBV28 and TRBJ1-2; D is perhaps TRBD1 (5 bases). Trimming removed 6 bases from V and 4 bases from J, with 9 bases in between. This CDR3 comprises 12 residues. Germline loops: CDR1 MDHEN, CDR2 SYDVKM. Written as DNA, the CDR3 is TGTGCCAGCAGCCAAAGGGGCTATGGCTACACCTTC. Translation: CASSQRGYGYTF.

This clonotype was recorded at least ten times. The CDR3 here is CASSRATSGRVRTDTQYF. CDR3 bases: TGTGCCAGCAGCCGGGCTACTAGCGGGAGAGTAAGAACAGATACGCAGTATTTT. The V call is TRBV11-2, the J call TRBJ2-3, with 11 nucleotides matching TRBD2. After removal of 5 bases from V and 3 bases from J, the junction contained 13 bases not matched to a gene. The CDR3 runs 18 residues. CDR1 and CDR2 (germline): SGHAT, FQNNGV.

This clonotype occurred many times. V is TRBV5-6 and J is TRBJ2-3; 9 bases agree with TRBD2. Germline trimming cut 3 bases from V and 0 bases from J; bases unmatched to any gene: 2. Germline lookup yields CDR1 SGHDT and CDR2 YYEEEE. The CDR3 totals 15 residues. Written as DNA, the CDR3 is TGTGCCAGCAGCTCGACTAGCGGCAGCACAGATACGCAGTATTTT. Translating it yields CASSSTSGSTDTQYF.

This clonotype occurred many times. This sequence joins TRBV4-3 and TRBJ2-7; TRBD2 matches 7 bases. There are 15 residues in the CDR3. The germline V gene encodes CDR1 LGHNA and CDR2 YSLEER. With V trimmed by 0 bases and J by 4 bases, 6 bases remained unmatched. The CDR3 nucleotides are TGCGCCAGCAGCCAAGATGTGGCCGGGGGGTACGAGCAGTACTTC. Amino acids: CASSQDVAGGYEQYF.

This clonotype was detected a few times. The chain employs TRBV6-2 or TRBV6-3 and TRBJ1-5; a weak D match, TRBD1 (6 bases). Germline CDR1 reads MNHEY; CDR2 reads SVGEGT. The CDR3 is made up of 17 amino acids. V was clipped by 5 bases and J by 5 bases, with 22 bases between them. CDR3 coding DNA: TGTGCCAGCAGTAACGACCTCCAGGGGTATCCTGATCAGCCCCAGCATTTT. This gives the protein CASSNDLQGYPDQPQHF.

This clonotype was recorded at least ten times. The chain links TRBV10-2 to TRBJ1-5, with a weak D call TRBD1 (5 bases). Germline V gives CDR1 WSHSY, CDR2 SAAADI. The CDR3 is made up of 14 amino acids. V was pared by 0 bases and J by 6 bases, with 9 bases between. The CDR3 DNA reads TGCGCCAGCAGTGAGTCGGGGACTGTTCAGCCCCAGCATTTT. This codes for CASSESGTVQPQHF.

The chain couples TRBV7-8 to TRBJ2-1; perhaps TRBD2 as D (5 bases). The CDR3 is 11 amino acids. V was trimmed by 10 bases and J by 9 bases, leaving 13 bases between them. Germline CDR1 is SGHVS and CDR2 is FQNEAQ. The CDR3 spells CAIEGWGEQFF. The CDR3 coding sequence is TGTGCCATCGAGGGATGGGGTGAGCAGTTCTTC.

This chain joins TRBV29-1 and TRBJ2-3; possibly TRBD2 for D (5 bases). CDR1 is SQVTM, CDR2 ANQGSEA, per germline. This CDR3 is built from 11 residues. The V and J ends lost 6 bases and 7 bases respectively, with 11 bases between them. CDR3 nucleotide sequence: TGCAGCGTCCCGGGGTCTCATACGCAGTATTTT. Translating it yields CSVPGSHTQYF.

In its sample, this clonotype was seen a few times. The rearrangement uses TRBV18 and TRBJ2-5; unclear D gene. V lost 1 base to trimming and J lost 5 bases, with 8 bases between them. The CDR3 runs 13 residues. Germline V CDR1 and CDR2: KGHSH, LQKENI. The CDR3 loop is CASSPRPMETQYF. The CDR3 DNA reads TGTGCCAGCTCACCACGGCCAATGGAGACCCAGTACTTC. Looking up the rest from reference TRBV18 and TRBJ2-5 gives the full variable domain: NAGVMQNPRHLVRRRGQEARLRCSPMKGHSHVYWYRQLPEEGLKFMVYLQKENIIDESGMPKERFSAEFPKEGPSILRIQQVVRGDSAAYFCASSPRPMETQYFGPGTRLLVL.

The chain employs TRBV20-1 and TRBJ1-1; D gene ambiguous. The CDR3 length is 10 residues. Germline V CDR1 and CDR2: DFQATT, SNEGSKA (reference sequence). The CDR3 region is CIPGQPEAFF. Written as DNA, the CDR3 is TGCATCCCGGGCCAGCCTGAAGCTTTCTTT.

V and J are TRBV5-1 and TRBJ1-4, with a possible D match to TRBD1 (5 bases). The CDR3 is 13 amino acids. CDR1 is SGHRS, CDR2 YFSETQ, per germline. V lost 3 bases, J lost 8 bases, and 11 bases lay in between. Here the CDR3 reads CASSWGDREKLFF. The DNA for the CDR3 is TGCGCCAGCAGCTGGGGGGATCGGGAAAAACTGTTTTTT.

V gene TRBV11-2 combines with J gene TRBJ2-5; D not certain. Germline assignment: CDR1 SGHAT and CDR2 FQNNGV. V was clipped by 5 bases and J by 0 bases, with 13 bases between them. The CDR3 has 15 amino acids. The CDR3 sequence: CASSLDVEYQETQYF. In nucleotides, the CDR3 is TGTGCCAGCAGCCTGGACGTGGAGTACCAAGAGACCCAGTACTTC.

This clonotype was counted between two and nine times. The chain couples TRBV11-2 to TRBJ2-1; TRBD2 agrees at 11 bases. This CDR3 has 16 residues. The germline V gene has CDR1 SGHAT and CDR2 FQNNGV. V lost 6 bases, J lost 2 bases, and 6 bases stayed unmatched. As DNA, the CDR3 is TGTGCCAGCAGTCCTATAGCGGGAGGGGCCTACAATGAGCAGTTCTTC. It is translated as CASSPIAGGAYNEQFF.

This clonotype was detected only a few times. The chain combines TRBV6-1 with TRBJ2-5; 10 bases line up with TRBD2. CDR1 and CDR2 from the germline V gene are MNHNS and SASEGT. The CDR3 loop spans 14 amino acids. J lost 4 bases, V lost 6 bases, and 5 bases had no gene match. CDR3 in DNA: TGTGCCAGCAGGGCTAGCGGGAGCGGAGAGACCCAGTACTTC. Amino acids: CASRASGSGETQYF.

Ten or more counts support this clonotype. V is TRBV20-1 and J is TRBJ2-4, with 8 bases identical to TRBD2. CDR1 is DFQATT, CDR2 SNEGSKA, per germline (reference sequence). This CDR3 region has 13 residues. J lost 8 bases, V lost 1 base, and 4 bases had no gene match. The CDR3 here is CSARGPGGDIQYF. CDR3 DNA sequence: TGCAGTGCTAGAGGGCCGGGGGGGGACATTCAGTACTTC.